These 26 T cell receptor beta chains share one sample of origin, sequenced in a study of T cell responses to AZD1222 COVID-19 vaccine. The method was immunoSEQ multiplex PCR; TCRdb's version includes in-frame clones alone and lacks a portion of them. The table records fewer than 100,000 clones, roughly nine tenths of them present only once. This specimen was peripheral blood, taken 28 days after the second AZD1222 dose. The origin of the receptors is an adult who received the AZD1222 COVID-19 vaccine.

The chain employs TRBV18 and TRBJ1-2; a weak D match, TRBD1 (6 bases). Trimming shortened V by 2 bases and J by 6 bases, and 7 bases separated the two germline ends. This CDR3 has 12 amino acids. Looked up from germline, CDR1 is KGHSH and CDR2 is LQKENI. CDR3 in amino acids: CASSPEGDGYTF. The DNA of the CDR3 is TGTGCCAGCTCACCAGAGGGGGATGGCTACACCTTC. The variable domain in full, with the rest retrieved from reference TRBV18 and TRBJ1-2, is NAGVMQNPRHLVRRRGQEARLRCSPMKGHSHVYWYRQLPEEGLKFMVYLQKENIIDESGMPKERFSAEFPKEGPSILRIQQVVRGDSAAYFCASSPEGDGYTFGSGTRLTVV.

The CDR3 nucleotides read TGTGCCACCAGTGATTCCCACGGGGGGGACAGGGGAATCAATGAGCAGTTCTTC. Amino acid sequence: CATSDSHGGDRGINEQFF. V and J are TRBV24-1 and TRBJ2-1; 10 bases align to TRBD1. This CDR3 has 18 residues. CDR1 is KGHDR, CDR2 SFDVKD, per germline. V was pared by 2 bases and J by 6 bases, with 12 bases of the junction left unmatched.

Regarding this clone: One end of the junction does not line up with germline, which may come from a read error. CDR3 residues: CASSLRWALAENF. CDR3 nucleotides: TGTGCCAGCAGCTTGAGATGGGCGCTAGCGGAGAACTTC. The chain employs TRBV5-4 and TRBJ2-7; 7 bases match TRBD2. CDR1 SGHNT and CDR2 YYREEE come from the germline V gene (reference sequence). CDR3 length equals 13 residues.

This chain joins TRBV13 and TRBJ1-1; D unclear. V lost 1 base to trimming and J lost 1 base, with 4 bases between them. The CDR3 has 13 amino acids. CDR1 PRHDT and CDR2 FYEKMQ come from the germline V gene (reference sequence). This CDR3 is CASSLEQNTEAFF. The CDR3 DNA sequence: TGTGCCAGCAGCTTAGAGCAGAACACTGAAGCTTTCTTT.

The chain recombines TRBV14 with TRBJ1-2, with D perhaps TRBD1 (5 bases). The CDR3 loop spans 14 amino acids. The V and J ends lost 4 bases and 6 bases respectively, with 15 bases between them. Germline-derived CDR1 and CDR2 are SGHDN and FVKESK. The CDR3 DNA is TGTGCCAGCAGCCCCGGGACTGACCTTGATGGCTACACCTTC. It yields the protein CASSPGTDLDGYTF.

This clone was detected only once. CDR3 region: CAIRGVTGEYGYTF. The CDR3 DNA sequence: TGTGCCATCAGGGGGGTGACAGGGGAATATGGCTACACCTTC. The chain employs TRBV10-3 and TRBJ1-2, with 8 bases fitting TRBD1. CDR3 length: 14 residues. The J segment lost 5 bases and the V segment lost 6 bases, leaving 8 bases of the junction unmatched. The germline gives CDR1 ENHRY, CDR2 SYGVKD.

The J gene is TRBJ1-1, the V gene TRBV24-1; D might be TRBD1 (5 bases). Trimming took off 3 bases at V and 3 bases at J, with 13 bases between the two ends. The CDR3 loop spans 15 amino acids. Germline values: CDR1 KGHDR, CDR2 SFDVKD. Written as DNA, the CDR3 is TGTGCCACCAGTGATAGGGGACTGGAGGACACTGAAGCTTTCTTT. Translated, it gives CATSDRGLEDTEAFF.

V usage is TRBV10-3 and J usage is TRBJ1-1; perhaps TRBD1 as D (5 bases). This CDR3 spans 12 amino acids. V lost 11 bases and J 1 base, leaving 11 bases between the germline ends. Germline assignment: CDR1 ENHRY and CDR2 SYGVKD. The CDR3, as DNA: TGTGCCTCGACGGGACCGAACACTGAAGCTTTCTTT. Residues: CASTGPNTEAFF.

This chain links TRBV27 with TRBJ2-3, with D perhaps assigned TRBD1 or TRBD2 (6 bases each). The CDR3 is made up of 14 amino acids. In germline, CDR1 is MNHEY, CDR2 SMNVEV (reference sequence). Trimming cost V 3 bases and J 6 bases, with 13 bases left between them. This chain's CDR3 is CASSLRGGRDTQYF. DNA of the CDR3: TGTGCCAGCAGTTTGAGAGGGGGGCGGGATACGCAGTATTTT.

The chain's CDR3 is CASSQVTVDTQYF. CDR3 nucleotides: TGTGCCAGCAGCCAAGTAACCGTAGATACGCAGTATTTT. V and J are TRBV4-2 and TRBJ2-3; no reliable D call. CDR1 and CDR2 from the germline V gene are LGHNA and YNFKEQ. The CDR3 is 13 amino acids. Between the trimmed V and J ends, which lost 1 base and 5 bases, there was a span of 7 bases.

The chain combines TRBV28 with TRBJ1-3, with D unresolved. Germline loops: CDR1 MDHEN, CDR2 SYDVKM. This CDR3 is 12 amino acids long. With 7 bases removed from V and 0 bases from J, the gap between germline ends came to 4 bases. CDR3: CASNLSGNTIYF. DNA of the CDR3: TGTGCCAGCAACCTCTCTGGAAACACCATATATTTT.

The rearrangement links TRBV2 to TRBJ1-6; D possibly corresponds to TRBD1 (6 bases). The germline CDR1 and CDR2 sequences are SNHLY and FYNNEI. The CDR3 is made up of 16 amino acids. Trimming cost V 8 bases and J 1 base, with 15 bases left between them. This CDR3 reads CASSLGGASYNSPLHF. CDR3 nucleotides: TGTGCCAGCTCCCTCGGGGGGGCTTCCTATAATTCACCCCTCCACTTT.

The CDR3 DNA is TGCGCCAGCAGCTTGACAGGGGGCGCCTACAATGAGCAGTTCTTC. It specifies CASSLTGGAYNEQFF. The chain couples TRBV5-1 to TRBJ2-1; 9 bases are shared with TRBD1. This CDR3 region has 15 residues. The V and J ends lost 1 base and 2 bases, in that order; junction bases with no gene match: 1. Germline-derived CDR1 and CDR2 are SGHRS and YFSETQ.

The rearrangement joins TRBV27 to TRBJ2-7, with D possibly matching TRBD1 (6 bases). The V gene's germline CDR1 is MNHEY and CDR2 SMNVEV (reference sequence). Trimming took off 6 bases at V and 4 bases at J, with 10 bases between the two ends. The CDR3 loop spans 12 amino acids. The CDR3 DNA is TGTGCCAGCAGCAGGGGCCGATACGAGCAGTACTTC. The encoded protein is CASSRGRYEQYF.

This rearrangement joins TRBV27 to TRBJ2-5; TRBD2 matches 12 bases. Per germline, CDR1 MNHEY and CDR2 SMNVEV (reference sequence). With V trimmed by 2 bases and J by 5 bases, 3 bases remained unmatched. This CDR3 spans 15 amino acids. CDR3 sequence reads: CASSLRLAGVETQYF. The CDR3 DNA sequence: TGTGCCAGCAGTTTAAGACTAGCGGGGGTTGAGACCCAGTACTTC.

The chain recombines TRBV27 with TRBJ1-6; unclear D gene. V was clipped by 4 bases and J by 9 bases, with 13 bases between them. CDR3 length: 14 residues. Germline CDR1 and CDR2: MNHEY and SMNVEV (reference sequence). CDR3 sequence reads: CASSSAWGFSPLHF. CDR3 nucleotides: TGTGCCAGCAGTTCAGCTTGGGGTTTTTCACCCCTCCACTTT.

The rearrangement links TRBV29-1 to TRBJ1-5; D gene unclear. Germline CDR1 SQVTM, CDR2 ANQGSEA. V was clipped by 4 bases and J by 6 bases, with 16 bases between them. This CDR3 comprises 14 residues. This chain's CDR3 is CSVAEGVEGQPQHF. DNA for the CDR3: TGCAGCGTTGCAGAGGGAGTCGAAGGTCAGCCCCAGCATTTT.

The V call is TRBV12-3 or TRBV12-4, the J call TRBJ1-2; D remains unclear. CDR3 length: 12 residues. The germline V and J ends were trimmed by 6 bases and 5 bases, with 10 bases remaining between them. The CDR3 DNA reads TGTGCCAGCAGGGGGAAGCCTTATGGCTACACCTTC. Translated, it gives CASRGKPYGYTF.

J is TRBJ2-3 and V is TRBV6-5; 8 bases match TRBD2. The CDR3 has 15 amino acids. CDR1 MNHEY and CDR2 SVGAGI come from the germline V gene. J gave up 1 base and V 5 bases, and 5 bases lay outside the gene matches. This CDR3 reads CASSPTGGGTDTQYF. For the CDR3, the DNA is TGTGCCAGCAGTCCCACCGGGGGGGGCACAGATACGCAGTATTTT.

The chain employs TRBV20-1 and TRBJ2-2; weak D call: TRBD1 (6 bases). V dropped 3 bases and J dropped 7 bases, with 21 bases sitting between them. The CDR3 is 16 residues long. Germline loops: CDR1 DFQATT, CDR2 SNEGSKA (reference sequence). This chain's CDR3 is CSASSAGAIPYGELFF. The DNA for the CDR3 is TGCAGTGCTAGTTCGGCAGGGGCAATACCCTACGGGGAGCTGTTTTTT.

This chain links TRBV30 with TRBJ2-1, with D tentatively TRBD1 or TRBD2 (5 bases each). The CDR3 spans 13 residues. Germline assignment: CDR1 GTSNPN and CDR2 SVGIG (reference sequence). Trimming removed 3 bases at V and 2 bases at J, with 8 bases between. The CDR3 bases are TGTGCCTGGAGCCCGGGACCCTACAATGAGCAGTTCTTC. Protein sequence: CAWSPGPYNEQFF.

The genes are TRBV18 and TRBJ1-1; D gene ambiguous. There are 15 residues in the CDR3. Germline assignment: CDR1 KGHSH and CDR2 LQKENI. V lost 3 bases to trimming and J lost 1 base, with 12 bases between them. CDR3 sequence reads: CASSPPGKTNTEAFF. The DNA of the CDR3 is TGTGCCAGCTCACCCCCCGGGAAGACGAACACTGAAGCTTTCTTT. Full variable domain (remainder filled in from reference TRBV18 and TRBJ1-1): NAGVMQNPRHLVRRRGQEARLRCSPMKGHSHVYWYRQLPEEGLKFMVYLQKENIIDESGMPKERFSAEFPKEGPSILRIQQVVRGDSAAYFCASSPPGKTNTEAFFGQGTRLTVV.

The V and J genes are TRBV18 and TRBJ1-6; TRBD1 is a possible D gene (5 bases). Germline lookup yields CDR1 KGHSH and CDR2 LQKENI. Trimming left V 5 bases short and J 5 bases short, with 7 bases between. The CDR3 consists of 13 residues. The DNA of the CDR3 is TGTGCCAGCTCAGGGGGGAATAATTCACCCCTCCACTTT. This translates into CASSGGNNSPLHF. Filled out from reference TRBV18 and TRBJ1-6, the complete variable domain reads NAGVMQNPRHLVRRRGQEARLRCSPMKGHSHVYWYRQLPEEGLKFMVYLQKENIIDESGMPKERFSAEFPKEGPSILRIQQVVRGDSAAYFCASSGGNNSPLHFGNGTRLTVT.

CDR3: CASSESGFSGKLFF. CDR3 sequence (DNA): TGTGCCAGCAGTGAAAGTGGATTTTCGGGAAAACTGTTTTTT. J is TRBJ1-4 and V is TRBV6-1; no reliable D call. Germline V gene lookup returns CDR1 MNHNS and CDR2 SASEGT. The CDR3 has 14 residues. The V end lost 2 bases, the J end lost 10 bases, and 14 bases lay between the germline ends.

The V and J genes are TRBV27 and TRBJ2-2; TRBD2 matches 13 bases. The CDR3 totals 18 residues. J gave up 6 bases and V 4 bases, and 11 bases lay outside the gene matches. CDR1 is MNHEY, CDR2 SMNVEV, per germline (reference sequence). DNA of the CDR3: TGTGCCAGCAGTTCCCGACTAGCGGGGGGCCCTTGGGCCGGGGAGCTGTTTTTT. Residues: CASSSRLAGGPWAGELFF.

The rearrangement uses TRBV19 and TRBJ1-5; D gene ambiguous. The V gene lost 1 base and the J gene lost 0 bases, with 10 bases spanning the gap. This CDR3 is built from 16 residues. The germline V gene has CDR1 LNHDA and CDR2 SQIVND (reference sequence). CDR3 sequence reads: CASSIVPDYSNQPQHF. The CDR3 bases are TGTGCCAGTAGTATAGTGCCAGATTATAGCAATCAGCCCCAGCATTTT.